This T cell receptor beta chain came from a study of chemoradiotherapy in HPV16-positive cancers. Assay: immunoSEQ multiplex PCR; the TCRdb copy retains only in-frame clones and omits some. The sample holds approximately 20,000 clones, 75% to 90% seen once. CDR1 is MNHEY and CDR2 is SMNVEV in the germline V gene (reference sequence). The CDR3 loop spans 14 amino acids. V was shortened by 6 bases and J by 9 bases, with 18 bases between the two germline ends. The chain recombines TRBV27 with TRBJ2-4, with D perhaps TRBD1 (6 bases). The sequences come from blood, collected from a patient who underwent chemoradiotherapy. The clonotype was recovered from a human donor with HPV-associated anogenital cancer. The chain's CDR3 is CASSLFRGPGIQYF. In nucleotides, the CDR3 is TGTGCCAGCAGCCTTTTCAGGGGCCCCGGCATTCAGTACTTC.